A single sample is the source of the 20 T cell receptor beta chains below, sequenced in a study of pediatric ulcerative colitis. Rectal tissue came from one to two pinch biopsies taken at colonoscopy. Generated by immunoSEQ multiplex PCR, the TCRdb table keeps only in-frame clones and is missing some. The sample has approximately 40,000 clones; 75% are singletons. The sequenced sample consisted of gut tissue. These receptors were collected from a boy aged 5-17 years with severe ulcerative colitis.

The chain carries TRBV7-9 and TRBJ1-2, with no clear D. Germline V CDR1 and CDR2: SEHNR, FQNEAQ (reference sequence). The CDR3 is 16 residues long. The V end lost 1 base, the J end lost 7 bases, and 19 bases lay between the germline ends. The CDR3, as DNA: TGTGCCAGCAGCTTAGGAAGAGAGCAGGCCATAACTGGCTACACCTTC. This codes for CASSLGREQAITGYTF.

This rearrangement joins TRBV4-1 to TRBJ1-2; no firm D call. CDR3 size: 14 residues. Trimming cost V 1 base and J 2 bases, with 8 bases left between them. Germline CDR1 reads MGHRA; CDR2 reads YSYEKL. The DNA of the CDR3 is TGCGCCAGCAGCCAAGTAGTTCGAAACTATGGCTACACCTTC. This translates into CASSQVVRNYGYTF.

The count of this clone is one. The chain is built from TRBV5-6 and TRBJ2-2; TRBD1 is a possible D gene (5 bases). Germline V gene sequence: CDR1 SGHDT, CDR2 YYEEEE. CDR3 size: 13 residues. V was cut by 3 bases and J by 9 bases, with 12 bases left in between. The CDR3, as DNA: TGTGCCAGCAGCTCCGCTGGGGCGAGGGAGCTGTTTTTT. Translation gives CASSSAGARELFF.

The chain employs TRBV6-1 and TRBJ2-7; possibly TRBD1 or TRBD2 for D (5 bases each). Germline V gene lookup returns CDR1 MNHNS and CDR2 SASEGT. The CDR3 totals 15 residues. With 3 bases removed from V and 2 bases from J, the gap between germline ends came to 14 bases. CDR3 sequence: CASSDLRGRAYEQYF. The CDR3 region has the DNA TGTGCCAGCAGTGATCTCCGGGGCCGTGCCTACGAGCAGTACTTC.

This sequence joins TRBV2 and TRBJ1-1; 7 bases line up with TRBD1. CDR1 is SNHLY and CDR2 is FYNNEI in the germline V gene. The trim removed 3 bases at V and 3 bases at J, leaving 10 bases unmatched. This CDR3 region has 16 residues. The CDR3 reads CASSERRRQGDTEAFF. The CDR3 nucleotides are TGTGCCAGCAGTGAGAGACGGAGACAGGGAGACACTGAAGCTTTCTTT.

The chain joins TRBV28 to TRBJ2-7; TRBD2 aligns across 7 bases. CDR1 MDHEN and CDR2 SYDVKM come from the germline V gene. The CDR3 runs to 13 residues. V trimming: 6 bases; J trimming: 5 bases; junction bases outside the gene matches: 7. The CDR3 sequence is CASRVAGVHEQYF. CDR3 nucleotides: TGTGCCAGCAGGGTAGCGGGTGTCCACGAGCAGTACTTC.

The V and J genes are TRBV5-1 and TRBJ2-1; 9 bases align to TRBD2. Germline values: CDR1 SGHRS, CDR2 YFSETQ. This CDR3 has 18 residues. Trimming removed 0 bases from V and 6 bases from J; junction bases left unmatched: 13. The CDR3 here is CASSLVSPSGRFGNEQFF. The DNA for the CDR3 is TGCGCCAGCAGCTTGGTGTCCCCCAGCGGGAGGTTCGGCAATGAGCAGTTCTTC.

The chain recombines TRBV10-2 with TRBJ2-7; D perhaps matches TRBD1 (6 bases). Germline CDR1 and CDR2: WSHSY and SAAADI. This CDR3 region has 13 residues. V dropped 4 bases and J dropped 4 bases, with 11 bases sitting between them. The CDR3 nucleotides are TGCGCCAGCAGTGGCGGCAGGGGATACGAGCAGTACTTC. Its protein is CASSGGRGYEQYF.

The chain couples TRBV6-5 to TRBJ2-5; 8 bases align to TRBD2. V lost 6 bases, J lost 5 bases, and 8 bases stayed unmatched. The CDR3 has 14 residues. The germline gives CDR1 MNHEY, CDR2 SVGAGI. CDR3 loop: CASRWTSRGETQYF. DNA of the CDR3: TGTGCCAGCAGGTGGACTAGCCGGGGGGAGACCCAGTACTTC.

The rearrangement joins TRBV10-2 to TRBJ2-7; no firm D call. Trimming removed 4 bases at V and 9 bases at J, with 22 bases between. CDR1 and CDR2 (germline): WSHSY, SAAADI. The CDR3 runs 15 residues. The CDR3: CASSAVAGTLVGQYF. DNA for the CDR3: TGCGCCAGCAGTGCTGTAGCAGGAACCCTTGTGGGGCAGTACTTC.

The chain recombines TRBV5-4 with TRBJ1-2; perhaps TRBD1 as D (6 bases). V shed 3 bases and J shed 2 bases, with 26 bases lying between them. Germline CDR1 reads SGHNT; CDR2 reads YYREEE (reference sequence). This CDR3 comprises 19 residues. The CDR3 region is CASSSGVLMMGAKNYGYTF. In DNA form, the CDR3 reads TGTGCCAGCAGCTCAGGGGTCCTTATGATGGGGGCGAAGAACTATGGCTACACCTTC.

As concerns this clone: No conserved phenylalanine or tryptophan ends this CDR3, so it is likely a read error. This rearrangement joins TRBV7-8 to TRBJ1-6; possible D gene TRBD1, 6 bases. Germline V gene lookup returns CDR1 SGHVS and CDR2 FQNEAQ. The CDR3 consists of 15 residues. V was clipped by 5 bases and J by 7 bases, with 15 bases between them. CDR3 residues: CASSRGATTNSPLHL. Here the CDR3 DNA reads TGTGCCAGCAGCCGGGGGGCCACCACGAATTCACCCCTCCACCTT.

This clone is medium-sized within its sample. V is TRBV7-9 and J is TRBJ2-7; no clear D gene. V shed 5 bases and J shed 7 bases, with 12 bases lying between them. CDR3 length equals 12 residues. Germline values: CDR1 SEHNR, CDR2 FQNEAQ (reference sequence). The CDR3 sequence is CASSPGEWEQYF. The CDR3 bases are TGTGCCAGCAGCCCTGGGGAATGGGAGCAGTACTTC.

The CDR3 DNA is TGCGCCAGCAGCCAAGATGGCCAGCGAGTATATAGCAATCAGCCCCAGCATTTT. This gives the protein CASSQDGQRVYSNQPQHF. This chain links TRBV4-1 with TRBJ1-5, with no clear D. This CDR3 contains 18 residues. Germline loops: CDR1 MGHRA, CDR2 YSYEKL. Deletions cut 0 bases from V and 0 bases from J, with 15 bases between.

The chain links TRBV14 to TRBJ2-1; a possible D gene is TRBD2 (5 bases). The V end lost 1 base, the J end lost 2 bases, and 15 bases lay between the germline ends. The CDR3 is 17 amino acids. The germline V gene encodes CDR1 SGHDN and CDR2 FVKESK. CDR3 protein: CASSQAWLAGTYNEQFF. The CDR3 DNA reads as TGTGCCAGCAGCCAAGCCTGGTTGGCGGGTACCTACAATGAGCAGTTCTTC.

This clone has just one count. At the DNA level, this CDR3 is encoded by other sequences in the same sample as well. The chain is built from TRBV5-1 and TRBJ1-1, with 7 positions matching TRBD1. CDR3 size: 13 residues. CDR1 and CDR2 from the germline V gene are SGHRS and YFSETQ. The V and J ends lost 4 bases and 3 bases, in that order; junction bases with no gene match: 3. CDR3 region: CASSLQGDTEAFF. CDR3 nucleotides: TGCGCCAGCAGCCTTCAGGGGGACACTGAAGCTTTCTTT.

V usage is TRBV30 and J usage is TRBJ2-3, with D maybe TRBD1 (5 bases). This CDR3 comprises 14 residues. Germline CDR1 is GTSNPN and CDR2 is SVGIG (reference sequence). Trimming removed 2 bases at V and 5 bases at J, with 14 bases between. CDR3 in DNA: TGTGCCTGGAGTCCGTATGGGGCGAGAGATACGCAGTATTTT. Amino acid sequence: CAWSPYGARDTQYF.

The chain is built from TRBV9 and TRBJ1-2; D gene uncertain. V was trimmed by 3 bases and J by 5 bases, leaving 5 bases between them. The CDR3 covers 11 residues. Germline-derived CDR1 and CDR2 are SGDLS and YYNGEE. The CDR3 bases are TGTGCCAGCAGCGATCTATATGGCTACACCTTC. Its translation is CASSDLYGYTF.

The chain links TRBV28 to TRBJ1-2; D unresolved. The CDR3 contains 13 residues. Per germline, CDR1 MDHEN and CDR2 SYDVKM. Trimming pared 3 bases from V and 3 bases from J, leaving 8 bases between. CDR3 in amino acids: CASSFRGHYGYTF. Here the CDR3 DNA reads TGTGCCAGCAGTTTCCGGGGTCACTATGGCTACACCTTC.

The chain links TRBV5-4 to TRBJ2-2; D is possibly TRBD1 or TRBD2 (6 bases each). The length of the CDR3 is 16 residues. With 2 bases removed from V and 1 base from J, the gap between germline ends came to 12 bases. Looked up from germline, CDR1 is SGHNT and CDR2 is YYREEE (reference sequence). CDR3 residues: CASSFEGGLNTGELFF. As DNA, the CDR3 is TGTGCCAGCAGCTTTGAGGGGGGATTGAACACCGGGGAGCTGTTTTTT.